This T cell receptor (beta chain) was sequenced in a study of blood T cell repertoires in COVID-19. Study information: Sites across the United States, Italy and Spain contributed samples from acute and convalescent COVID-19. Sample material is recorded as cDNA or gDNA derived from T cells, B-cell-depleted T cells, or PBMCs.

Germline CDR1 SNHLY, CDR2 FYNNEI. The germline V and J ends were trimmed by 0 bases and 11 bases, with 10 bases remaining between them. The CDR3 runs to 12 residues. Original methodology: Estimation of nucleated cell counts relied on the amplification of reference gene primers. The repertoire was sequenced with immunoSEQ multiplex PCR; TCRdb's copy has only in-frame clones and lacks some. V and J calls and clone size are those listed in that table; D and trimming were worked out from the DNA. In the table there are around 380,000 clones, roughly 80% of which are singletons. This clonotype originated in a human donor with acute or convalescent COVID-19. The donor label of this sample is uncertain. This chain links TRBV2 with TRBJ1-1, with TRBD1 as a possible D gene (5 bases). The specimen was peripheral blood. The CDR3 reads CASSEAGGSAFF. CDR3 nucleotide sequence: TGTGCCAGCAGTGAAGCCGGGGGGTCCGCTTTCTTT.